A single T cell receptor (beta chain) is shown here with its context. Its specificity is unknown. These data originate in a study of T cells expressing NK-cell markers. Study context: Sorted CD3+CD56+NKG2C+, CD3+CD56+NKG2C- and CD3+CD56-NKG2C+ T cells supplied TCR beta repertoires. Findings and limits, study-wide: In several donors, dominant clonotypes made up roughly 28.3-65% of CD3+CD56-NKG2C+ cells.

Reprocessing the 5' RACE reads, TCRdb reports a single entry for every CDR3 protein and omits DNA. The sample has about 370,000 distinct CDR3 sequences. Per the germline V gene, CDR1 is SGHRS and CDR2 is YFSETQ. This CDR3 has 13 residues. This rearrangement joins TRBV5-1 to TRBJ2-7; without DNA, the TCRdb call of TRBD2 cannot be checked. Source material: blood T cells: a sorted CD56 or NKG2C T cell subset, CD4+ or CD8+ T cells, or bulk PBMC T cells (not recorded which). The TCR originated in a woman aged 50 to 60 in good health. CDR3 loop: CASSQDPGWEQYF. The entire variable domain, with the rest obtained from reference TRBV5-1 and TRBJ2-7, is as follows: KAGVTQTPRYLIKTRGQQVTLSCSPISGHRSVSWYQQTPGQGLQFLFEYFSETQRNKGNFPGRFSGRQFSNSRSEMNVSTLELGDSALYLCASSQDPGWEQYFGPGTRLTVT.